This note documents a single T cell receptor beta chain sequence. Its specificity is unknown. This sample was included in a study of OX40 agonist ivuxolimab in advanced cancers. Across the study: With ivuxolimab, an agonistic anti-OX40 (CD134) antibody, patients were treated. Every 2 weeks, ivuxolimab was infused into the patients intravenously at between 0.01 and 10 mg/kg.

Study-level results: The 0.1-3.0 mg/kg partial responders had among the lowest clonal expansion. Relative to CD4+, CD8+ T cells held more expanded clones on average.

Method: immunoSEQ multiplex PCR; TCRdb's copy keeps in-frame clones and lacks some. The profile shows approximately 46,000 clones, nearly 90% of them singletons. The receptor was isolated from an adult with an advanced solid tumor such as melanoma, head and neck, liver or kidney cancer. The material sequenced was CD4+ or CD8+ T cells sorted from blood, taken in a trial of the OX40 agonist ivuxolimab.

The CDR3 bases are TGTGCCATCAGGAACGGACAGGGGGAGGGCTACACCTTC. Its protein product is CAIRNGQGEGYTF. The chain recombines TRBV10-3 with TRBJ1-2; TRBD1 aligns across 10 bases. CDR3 length equals 13 residues. The V gene's germline CDR1 is ENHRY and CDR2 SYGVKD. V gave up 6 bases and J gave up 8 bases; unmatched junction bases: 6.